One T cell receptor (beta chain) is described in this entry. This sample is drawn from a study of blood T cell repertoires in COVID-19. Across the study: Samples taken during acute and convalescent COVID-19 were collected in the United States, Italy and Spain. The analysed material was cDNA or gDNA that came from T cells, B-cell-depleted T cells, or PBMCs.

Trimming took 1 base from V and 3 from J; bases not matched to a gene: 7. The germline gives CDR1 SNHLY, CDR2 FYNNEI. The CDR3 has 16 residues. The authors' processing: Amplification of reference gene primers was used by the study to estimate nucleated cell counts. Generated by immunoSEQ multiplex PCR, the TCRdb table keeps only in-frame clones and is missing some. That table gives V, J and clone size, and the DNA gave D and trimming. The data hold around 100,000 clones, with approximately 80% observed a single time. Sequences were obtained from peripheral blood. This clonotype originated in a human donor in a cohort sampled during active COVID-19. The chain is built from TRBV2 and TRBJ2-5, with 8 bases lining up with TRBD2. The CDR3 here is CASSEDRGGAEETQYF. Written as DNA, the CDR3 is TGTGCCAGCAGTGAAGACCGGGGGGGGGCCGAAGAGACCCAGTACTTC.